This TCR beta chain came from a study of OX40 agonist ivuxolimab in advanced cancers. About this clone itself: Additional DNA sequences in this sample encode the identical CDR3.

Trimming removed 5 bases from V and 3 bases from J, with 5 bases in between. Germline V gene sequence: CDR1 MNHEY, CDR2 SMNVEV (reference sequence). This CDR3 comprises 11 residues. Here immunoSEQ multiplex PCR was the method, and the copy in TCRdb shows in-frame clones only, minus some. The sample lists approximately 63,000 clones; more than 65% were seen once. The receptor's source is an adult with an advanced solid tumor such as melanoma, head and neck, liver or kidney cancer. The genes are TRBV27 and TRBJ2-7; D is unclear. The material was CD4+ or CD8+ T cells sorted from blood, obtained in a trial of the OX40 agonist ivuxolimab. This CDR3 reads CASSPGYEQYF. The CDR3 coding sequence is TGTGCCAGCAGTCCCGGCTACGAGCAGTACTTC.